This T cell receptor (beta chain) was found in a study of shared clonotypes between healthy human individuals. Broader study findings: Depth was large, yet rarefaction showed that sorted-subset sequencing was incomplete.

This CDR3 region has 14 residues. Germline lookup yields CDR1 SGHDT and CDR2 YYEEEE. V was clipped by 2 bases and J by 3 bases, with 12 bases between them. Assay used: immunoSEQ multiplex PCR; TCRdb lists only in-frame clones, some missing. Of hundreds of thousands of clones listed, approximately 96% are singletons. Concerning this clone itself: Its cognate antigen is unknown.

Positively selected for CCR7, the CD45RO-negative cells used as naive CD8 cells excluded terminally differentiated effector memory CD45RA+ cells. J is TRBJ2-7 and V is TRBV5-6; maybe TRBD1 (6 bases). This receptor was taken from a woman younger than 45 in good health. Material for sequencing was naive CD8+ T cells sorted from blood. This chain's CDR3 is CASSFRTEGYEQYF. CDR3 DNA sequence: TGTGCCAGCAGCTTCCGGACAGAAGGCTACGAGCAGTACTTC.